The present T cell receptor (beta chain) was sequenced within a study of cytomegalovirus exposure and HLA in healthy donors. Points from the study as a whole: Cytomegalovirus association was listed for about 170 TCR beta chains. In a later analysis, productive TCRs from donors in an Asian-associated ancestry cluster reportedly carried fewer N-insertions than the cohort mean. In an earlier analysis, productive rearrangement rates for most beta V segments clustered near 90% or 30%.

The study ran its PCR with 60 Vbeta and 13 Jbeta primers. Original handling: In a later analysis, of 79 million or so unique beta chains, some 10 million appeared in at least two donors. The repertoire was sequenced with immunoSEQ multiplex PCR; TCRdb's copy has only in-frame clones and lacks some. V, J and clone size are taken as reported in that table, and D and trimming were inferred from the DNA itself. The table shows approximately 76,000 clones, with more than 65% occurring only once. This clone is categorized as medium-sized. The antigen is not known. Material for sequencing was PBMCs. The receptor comes from a woman aged 40 to 49 in good health and CMV-seropositive.

The CDR3 spells CSVEEIQGLGTEAFF. CDR3 in DNA: TGCAGCGTTGAAGAGATACAGGGCCTGGGTACTGAAGCTTTCTTT. The chain links TRBV29-1 to TRBJ1-1; D is possibly TRBD1 (6 bases). The CDR3 is 15 amino acids. The germline V gene has CDR1 SQVTM and CDR2 ANQGSEA. V lost 0 bases and J lost 5, with 16 bases in between.